This entry concerns a single T cell receptor beta chain. Its antigen is still unknown. Per-base quality was not reported, and no clone a single base away is much larger than it. The immunoSEQ hsTCRB kit was used to amplify TCR beta CDR3 regions from genomic DNA. An Illumina HiSeq system was used for high-throughput TRB CDR3 sequencing. Under the source paper's analysis protocol: The immunoSEQ software was used to analyze sequencing reads, and nonproductive sequences containing premature stops or frame-shifts were excluded. Clonality of the repertoire was calculated as one minus the Shannon entropy normalized by log2 of the number of unique productive sequences. TCRdb's version of the immuneACCESS table is confined to in-frame rearrangements and falls short of the full clone set. An unresolved V gene accounts for under half of the shortfall where checked; the remainder is of unknown origin. V and J calls and clone size are those listed in that table; D and trimming were worked out from the DNA. This sample gives approximately 12,000 clones in total; 86% of them show up just once. Around 18% of the sample rests with the top ten.

The sample is drawn from a study of T cells in pancreatic ductal adenocarcinoma (dated by TCRdb to about 2017). For the study in its entirety: Surgically resected pancreatic ductal adenocarcinoma specimens were analyzed for the quantity, spatial distribution, and characteristics of both suppressive cells and tumor-infiltrating CD8+ T cells, an effort aimed at clarifying the adaptive T-cell response occurring naturally.

Trimming costs V 7 bases and J 0 bases, and their ends lie 6 bases apart. From the cysteine up to the phenylalanine, the CDR3 has a length of 12 residues. Here the CDR3 DNA is all that survives: 36 bases in frame from base 1. From a lookup of the germline V gene, CDR1 and CDR2 are SNHLY and FYNNEI. Selected pancreatic ductal adenocarcinoma patients had undergone surgery without neoadjuvant therapy. Peripheral blood was collected in heparin tubes, from which PBMCs were isolated by histopaque density gradient and cryopreserved in around 11% DMSO. The DNeasy Blood and Tissue Kit, with Proteinase K and RNase treatment, was used to extract genomic DNA from about 7 PBMC specimens and 9 or 10 flash-frozen tumor specimens. General conclusions and limits of the study: T-cell clonality did not differ significantly between tumor and blood, with mean clonality around 0.1 in tumors and around 0.07 in blood. Since most people with pancreatic cancer show up with disease that cannot be operated on, the resected cohort was biased toward the minority who had early-stage disease. Compared with tumor samples, blood samples had more total productive templates and about 8.1-fold more unique clonotypes. Tumor versus blood clonality comparisons may be biased because tumors are enriched in CD45RO+ effector rather than naive T cells, biasing toward lower diversity.

The receptor's source is a human donor with pancreatic ductal adenocarcinoma. The sample consisted of PBMCs. The V and J segments used are TRBV2 and TRBJ1-1; the D gene is unclear. The nucleotide sequence is TGTGCCAGCAACGCTGTGAACACTGAAGCTTTCTTT. Translated, this gives CASNAVNTEAFF.